The 20 T cell receptor beta chains presented below share a single source sample, sequenced in a study of regulatory T cells in long-lasting Graves disease. Combining iRepertoire HTBI primers with Arm-PCR of CDR3 regions, the authors built TCR beta libraries. A single record per CDR3 protein comes from TCRdb applying MiXCR to the multiplex PCR reads. Of around 340,000 distinct CDR3 sequences listed, around a fifth are singletons. Stated time point: persistent/refractory GD, antithyroid drugs over 5 years with positive TRAb. The TCR library was made from RNA extracted from PBMCs. The material sequenced was peripheral blood mononuclear cells (PBMCs), taken when the disease was refractory, from a patient treated with antithyroid drugs. The receptors were sampled from a female donor with Graves disease.

This clonotype was counted at least ten times. The chain uses TRBV5-1 and TRBJ1-5, with no clear D. This CDR3 spans 15 amino acids. V was shortened by 5 bases and J by 3 bases, with 15 bases between the two germline ends. Per the germline V gene, CDR1 is SGHRS and CDR2 is YFSETQ. The CDR3 protein is CASSRSGGPNQPQHF. CDR3 DNA sequence: TGCGCCAGCAGTCGAAGTGGCGGACCCAATCAGCCCCAGCATTTT.

This clonotype was counted many times. The rearrangement joins TRBV11-2 to TRBJ2-2; maybe TRBD2 (5 bases). Trimming removed 2 bases at V and 10 bases at J, with 20 bases between. The CDR3 sequence is 16 residues long. Germline CDR1 reads SGHAT; CDR2 reads FQNNGV. In DNA form, the CDR3 reads TGTGCCAGCAGCTTAATCGTCGGTTTCGAGCGGTCGGAGCTGTTTTTT. Protein product: CASSLIVGFERSELFF.

This clonotype was counted between two and nine times. The chain combines TRBV30 with TRBJ1-2; possible D gene TRBD1, 5 bases. Germline values: CDR1 GTSNPN, CDR2 SVGIG (reference sequence). The CDR3 loop spans 13 amino acids. V lost 3 bases and J lost 4, with 12 bases in between. The CDR3 spells CAWRIPGGYGYTF. In DNA, the CDR3 is TGTGCCTGGAGAATCCCGGGGGGCTATGGCTACACCTTC.

At least ten counts were recorded for this clonotype. V and J are TRBV3-1 and TRBJ2-2; D is unclear. The CDR3 is 13 residues long. The germline V gene encodes CDR1 LGHDT and CDR2 YNNKEL (reference sequence). V gave up 3 bases and J gave up 7 bases, with 9 bases separating them. CDR3 in DNA: TGTGCCAGCAGCCAGCGACAAAGCGGGGAGCTGTTTTTT. It is translated as CASSQRQSGELFF. The complete variable domain, with remaining parts taken from reference TRBV3-1 and TRBJ2-2, reads DTAVSQTPKYLVTQMGNDKSIKCEQNLGHDTMYWYKQDSKKFLKIMFSYNNKELIINETVPNRFSPKSPDKAHLNLHINSLELGDSAVYFCASSQRQSGELFFGEGSRLTVL.

The chain employs TRBV25-1 and TRBJ1-2; D is uncertain. The germline V and J ends were trimmed by 4 bases and 4 bases, with 4 bases remaining between them. The CDR3 totals 11 residues. Germline CDR1 and CDR2: MGHDK and SYGVNS. CDR3 sequence: CASSGAYGYTF. DNA for the CDR3: TGTGCCAGCAGTGGGGCCTATGGCTACACCTTC.

This clonotype was detected ten times or more. The chain combines TRBV12-3 or TRBV12-4 with TRBJ2-3; D perhaps matches TRBD1 (5 bases). Trimming cost V 6 bases and J 2 bases, with 12 bases left between them. The CDR3 has 14 amino acids. In nucleotides, the CDR3 is TGTGCCAGCAGACAGCAGGGTTCCACAGATACGCAGTATTTT. Translation: CASRQQGSTDTQYF.

This clonotype has a count of ten or more. The chain has TRBV30 and TRBJ1-2; D is unclear. Germline CDR1 GTSNPN, CDR2 SVGIG (reference sequence). V was pared by 5 bases and J by 8 bases, with 18 bases between. The CDR3 spans 13 residues. The CDR3 coding sequence is TGTGCCTGGCAGAAGGACGGTTCATGGGGCTACACCTTC. Its protein product is CAWQKDGSWGYTF. The whole variable domain, filled in from reference TRBV30 and TRBJ1-2, reads SQTIHQWPATLVQPVGSPLSLECTVEGTSNPNLYWYRQAAGRGLQLLFYSVGIGQISSEVPQNLSASRPQDRQFILSSKKLLLSDSGFYLCAWQKDGSWGYTFGSGTRLTVV.

The V call is TRBV4-1, the J call TRBJ1-1; perhaps TRBD1 as D (6 bases). CDR3 size: 15 residues. The ends were cut back, 1 base at V and 4 bases at J, with 13 bases in the middle. Looked up from germline, CDR1 is MGHRA and CDR2 is YSYEKL. The CDR3 coding sequence is TGCGCCAGCAGCCAAGTTTCGGGGGCCGCCACTGAAGCTTTCTTT. It is translated as CASSQVSGAATEAFF.

With regard to this clonotype: Germline and junction disagree at one end, which may indicate a read error. The chain employs TRBV11-2 and TRBJ2-5, with D perhaps matching TRBD2 (6 bases). This CDR3 has 13 residues. The germline V gene has CDR1 SGHAT and CDR2 FQNNGV. The CDR3 here is CASSSPPGETLYF. CDR3 DNA: TGTGCCAGCAGCTCTCCCCCGGGGGAGACCCTGTACTTC.

The chain carries TRBV7-2 and TRBJ1-2; 9 bases align to TRBD1. Germline-derived CDR1 and CDR2 are SGHTA and FQGNSA. The J segment lost 4 bases and the V segment lost 1 base, leaving 10 bases of the junction unmatched. This CDR3 contains 17 residues. CDR3 residues: CASSLDRDRAKFYGYTF. The DNA for the CDR3 is TGTGCCAGCAGCTTAGACCGGGACAGGGCGAAGTTCTATGGCTACACCTTC.

This clonotype was picked up many times. The genes are TRBV30 and TRBJ1-1, with D uncertain. The CDR3 covers 12 residues. V was pared by 5 bases and J by 4 bases, with 11 bases between. Germline loops: CDR1 GTSNPN, CDR2 SVGIG (reference sequence). CDR3 in DNA: TGTGCCTGGGGCCAGTTCGGCACTGAAGCTTTCTTT. The encoded protein is CAWGQFGTEAFF.

This clonotype was seen many times. The V and J genes are TRBV11-2 and TRBJ2-7, with TRBD2 as a possible D gene (6 bases). CDR1 and CDR2 (germline): SGHAT, FQNNGV. This CDR3 spans 17 amino acids. Trimming shortened V by 5 bases and J by 2 bases, and 22 bases separated the two germline ends. The CDR3 reads CASSPRIAGTGAYEQYF. CDR3 bases: TGTGCCAGCAGCCCTAGAATCGCCGGGACGGGAGCCTACGAGCAGTACTTC.

This clonotype was picked up many times. CDR3 DNA sequence: TGTGCCAGCACCCCGGCCGGGGACAGGGGGAACACTGAAGCTTTCTTT. The encoded protein is CASTPAGDRGNTEAFF. This chain links TRBV28 with TRBJ1-1, with 10 bases matching TRBD1. This CDR3 region has 16 residues. The J segment lost 1 base and the V segment lost 7 bases, leaving 9 bases of the junction unmatched. Germline CDR1 MDHEN, CDR2 SYDVKM.

This clonotype showed up just a few times. The rearrangement uses TRBV15 and TRBJ2-2, with D hard to call. V was trimmed by 1 base and J by 4 bases, leaving 4 bases between them. There are 13 residues in the CDR3. Germline values: CDR1 LNHNV, CDR2 YYDKDF (reference sequence). This CDR3 reads CATSRVGTGELFF. The CDR3 nucleotides read TGTGCCACCAGCAGAGTGGGCACCGGGGAGCTGTTTTTT.

The CDR3 DNA is TGTGCCAGCAGCCAATTAGGGTCCAACGAGCAGTACTTC. Residues: CASSQLGSNEQYF. This rearrangement joins TRBV14 to TRBJ2-7; D unresolved. Germline values: CDR1 SGHDN, CDR2 FVKESK. Trimming left V 2 bases short and J 5 bases short, with 10 bases between. The CDR3 loop spans 13 amino acids. The full variable domain, with the rest looked up from reference TRBV14 and TRBJ2-7, is EAGVTQFPSHSVIEKGQTVTLRCDPISGHDNLYWYRRVMGKEIKFLLHFVKESKQDESGMPNNRFLAERTGGTYSTLKVQPAELEDSGVYFCASSQLGSNEQYFGPGTRLTVT.

V usage is TRBV28 and J usage is TRBJ1-6, with D hard to call. Germline values: CDR1 MDHEN, CDR2 SYDVKM. Trimming stripped 7 bases from V and 1 base from J, with 11 bases between. CDR3 length: 15 residues. CDR3 sequence reads: CASIGVVSYNSPLHF. The CDR3 DNA reads TGTGCCAGCATAGGAGTGGTTTCCTATAATTCACCCCTCCACTTT.

This clonotype showed up just a few times. The chain couples TRBV7-8 to TRBJ1-4; D ambiguous. Germline values: CDR1 SGHVS, CDR2 FQNEAQ. The CDR3 runs to 17 residues. V was shortened by 3 bases and J by 2 bases, with 16 bases between the two germline ends. The CDR3 sequence is CASSFRRYRSTNEKLFF. The CDR3 DNA reads as TGTGCCAGCAGCTTTCGGCGCTACAGATCTACTAATGAAAAACTGTTTTTT.

This clonotype was detected ten times or more. The genes are TRBV12-3 or TRBV12-4 and TRBJ1-2; perhaps TRBD1 as D (6 bases). The V and J ends lost 7 bases and 14 bases respectively, with 20 bases between them. This CDR3 has 12 residues. The CDR3 coding sequence is TGTGCCAGCACCTTACTCCGACAGGCCGTGACCTTC. It yields the protein CASTLLRQAVTF.

This clonotype appeared many times. This chain connects TRBV27 to TRBJ2-7, with D perhaps TRBD1 (6 bases). Germline CDR1 MNHEY, CDR2 SMNVEV (reference sequence). V lost 6 bases and J 2 bases, leaving 17 bases between the germline ends. The CDR3 spans 15 residues. The CDR3 DNA sequence: TGTGCCAGCAGCGGGACATCCCGAACCCCCTACGAGCAGTACTTC. It specifies CASSGTSRTPYEQYF.

In DNA, the CDR3 is TGTGCCAGTAGCTCCGGGACGGCTGAAAAACTGTTTTTT. Translated, it gives CASSSGTAEKLFF. The chain has TRBV19 and TRBJ1-4, with D perhaps matching TRBD1 (5 bases). The germline V and J ends were trimmed by 6 bases and 7 bases, with 12 bases remaining between them. Germline CDR1 LNHDA, CDR2 SQIVND (reference sequence). The CDR3 has 13 amino acids.